The source of this TCR beta chain is a study of T cells in Graves' hyperthyroidism and ophthalmopathy. Across the whole study: Before treatment of any kind, peripheral blood was taken at initial diagnosis.

This clonotype has only a few counts. The source material, RNA transcripts, was used to amplify TCR beta CDR3 regions. The HTBI primer set served for first-round RT-PCR of the TCR CDR3. Via MiXCR, TCRdb re-called the multiplex PCR reads, giving one row per CDR3 protein. The sample carries nearly 750,000 distinct CDR3 sequences, just over 35% recorded once. Germline CDR1 reads SEHNR; CDR2 reads FQNEAQ (reference sequence). This CDR3 has 15 residues. J lost 7 bases, V lost 2 bases, and 8 bases had no gene match. The receptor was isolated from a woman between 40 and 50 years old with Graves' hyperthyroidism. The source material was blood. The chain recombines TRBV7-9 with TRBJ1-1; 9 bases agree with TRBD1. CDR3 DNA: TGTGCCAGCAGCTTATACGGGACAGGGAAAGGTGAAGCTTTCTTT. Its translation: CASSLYGTGKGEAFF.